A single sample gave rise to the 7 T cell receptor beta chains below, sequenced in a study of blood T cell repertoires in COVID-19. Here immunoSEQ multiplex PCR was the method, and the copy in TCRdb shows in-frame clones only, minus some. The sample holds some 380,000 clones, around 90% seen once. The specimen sequenced was peripheral blood. Source of these receptors: a man aged 18 to 29 with active or convalescent COVID-19.

The chain joins TRBV19 to TRBJ1-1, with D perhaps TRBD1 (5 bases). The V end was cut by 9 bases, the J end by 4 bases, with 18 bases between. CDR1 and CDR2 from the germline V gene are LNHDA and SQIVND (reference sequence). The CDR3 spans 14 residues. Written as DNA, the CDR3 is TGTGCCAGCGGAGGGATCGTGGGGGGCACTGAAGCTTTCTTT. Translating it yields CASGGIVGGTEAFF.

This clone was seen a handful of times. The V gene is TRBV7-9, the J gene TRBJ1-3, with D perhaps matching TRBD1 (5 bases). The CDR3 contains 17 residues. The V end lost 5 bases, the J end lost 3 bases, and 20 bases lay between the germline ends. Germline loops: CDR1 SEHNR, CDR2 FQNEAQ (reference sequence). The CDR3 nucleotides read TGTGCCAGCAGCCCCCCGGCCCGGACGGACAATGGAAACACCATATATTTT. This codes for CASSPPARTDNGNTIYF.

The chain links TRBV29-1 to TRBJ2-1; D is undetermined. Germline CDR1 is SQVTM and CDR2 is ANQGSEA. V was clipped by 4 bases and J by 10 bases, with 8 bases between them. The CDR3 is made up of 10 amino acids. The CDR3 loop reads CSVGALEQFF. CDR3 nucleotides: TGCAGCGTTGGGGCGTTAGAGCAGTTCTTC.

This chain connects TRBV13 to TRBJ2-1; D possibly corresponds to TRBD1 (5 bases). The CDR3 contains 14 residues. The germline CDR1 and CDR2 sequences are PRHDT and FYEKMQ (reference sequence). Trimming cost V 6 bases and J 7 bases, with 16 bases left between them. This CDR3 is CASSIGQGWNEQFF. In DNA form, the CDR3 reads TGTGCCAGCAGTATAGGGCAGGGTTGGAATGAGCAGTTCTTC.

The chain has TRBV7-9 and TRBJ1-5; the D gene is possibly TRBD1 (5 bases). Trimming removed 4 bases at V and 3 bases at J, with 10 bases between. There are 14 residues in the CDR3. Germline CDR1 SEHNR, CDR2 FQNEAQ (reference sequence). The CDR3 loop reads CASSSKGYNQPQHF. CDR3 nucleotides: TGTGCCAGCAGCTCAAAGGGGTACAATCAGCCCCAGCATTTT.

The V call is TRBV6-5, the J call TRBJ1-3, with D perhaps matching TRBD1 (6 bases). Trimming took off 5 bases at V and 3 bases at J, with 11 bases between the two ends. Germline CDR1 is MNHEY and CDR2 is SVGAGI. The CDR3 runs 14 residues. In DNA, the CDR3 is TGTGCCAGCAGTAGAGGACAGATTGGAAACACCATATATTTT. This sequence encodes CASSRGQIGNTIYF.

This clone was counted a few times. This chain uses TRBV6-5 with TRBJ1-5; TRBD1 might be the D (6 bases). The CDR3 covers 15 residues. Trimming left V 7 bases short and J 1 base short, with 14 bases between. Germline CDR1 reads MNHEY; CDR2 reads SVGAGI. CDR3 coding DNA: TGTGCCAGCACCCCGGGGCAGGGGAGCAATCAGCCCCAGCATTTT. Protein: CASTPGQGSNQPQHF.